These 9 T cell receptor beta chains originate from one sample sequenced in a study of cytomegalovirus exposure and HLA in healthy donors. Primers for the PCR totalled 60 Vbeta and 13 Jbeta. Here immunoSEQ multiplex PCR was the method, and the copy in TCRdb shows in-frame clones only, minus some. The sample includes 98,000 or so clones, 60% to 85% of them seen just once. Sample: PBMCs. The origin of the receptors is a young woman in good health and CMV-seropositive.

Written as DNA, the CDR3 is TGTGCCAGCAGCCAGACCCAGGTCGAGCAGTTCTTC. Amino acids: CASSQTQVEQFF. The chain employs TRBV11-2 and TRBJ2-1; D is ambiguous. The CDR3 loop spans 12 amino acids. V was pared by 5 bases and J by 10 bases, with 12 bases between. Looked up from germline, CDR1 is SGHAT and CDR2 is FQNNGV.

The rearrangement links TRBV27 to TRBJ1-5, with a weak D call TRBD1 (6 bases). CDR1 is MNHEY, CDR2 SMNVEV, per germline (reference sequence). Trimming removed 8 bases from V and 1 base from J, with 12 bases in between. The CDR3 is 14 residues long. In DNA, the CDR3 is TGTGCCAGCGCGGGGGGCTTGAGCAATCAGCCCCAGCATTTT. It specifies CASAGGLSNQPQHF.

CDR3 in DNA: TGTGCCAGCAGTTTTGGACTAGCGGACTACAATGAGCAGTTCTTC. It yields the protein CASSFGLADYNEQFF. The chain recombines TRBV28 with TRBJ2-1; 10 bases match TRBD2. This CDR3 spans 15 amino acids. V dropped 3 bases and J dropped 3; count of bases not matched to a gene: 2. Germline V gives CDR1 MDHEN, CDR2 SYDVKM.

The chain carries TRBV29-1 and TRBJ1-1; no clear D gene. The CDR3 totals 14 residues. Between the trimmed V and J ends, which lost 4 bases and 0 bases, there was a span of 12 bases. Germline V gene sequence: CDR1 SQVTM, CDR2 ANQGSEA. In DNA, the CDR3 is TGCAGCGTTGTGGCAGGCGAAATGAACACTGAAGCTTTCTTT. Its protein is CSVVAGEMNTEAFF.

The rearrangement links TRBV4-1 to TRBJ1-5, with TRBD1 as a possible D gene (5 bases). Trimming pared 1 base from V and 0 bases from J, leaving 7 bases between. The germline V gene has CDR1 MGHRA and CDR2 YSYEKL. The CDR3 is made up of 15 amino acids. This CDR3 is CASSQAGISNQPQHF. For the CDR3, the DNA is TGCGCCAGCAGCCAAGCAGGGATTAGCAATCAGCCCCAGCATTTT.

The genes are TRBV7-6 and TRBJ2-5; D ambiguous. Germline CDR1 reads SGHVS; CDR2 reads FNYEAQ. V lost 5 bases, J lost 3 bases, and 7 bases lay in between. CDR3 length: 12 residues. CDR3 region: CASSELEETQYF. CDR3 sequence (DNA): TGTGCCAGCAGCGAGTTGGAAGAGACCCAGTACTTC.

The chain couples TRBV5-4 to TRBJ2-7; no reliable D call. V was cut by 5 bases and J by 3 bases, with 9 bases left in between. The CDR3 spans 12 residues. CDR1 is SGHNT, CDR2 YYREEE, per germline (reference sequence). CDR3 sequence reads: CASSESGYEQYF. The DNA of the CDR3 is TGTGCCAGCAGTGAGTCGGGCTACGAGCAGTACTTC.

The rearrangement links TRBV11-1 to TRBJ2-1; D not resolved. The V and J ends lost 4 bases and 5 bases respectively, with 12 bases between them. The germline V gene encodes CDR1 SGHAT and CDR2 FQDESV (reference sequence). The CDR3 runs to 14 residues. The CDR3 region has the DNA TGTGCCAGCAGCTCCGTGGGTAGCAACAATGAGCAGTTCTTC. Amino acid sequence: CASSSVGSNNEQFF.

This clone was seen a handful of times. The rearrangement links TRBV28 to TRBJ1-1; D is ambiguous. The germline gives CDR1 MDHEN, CDR2 SYDVKM. The CDR3 sequence is 13 residues long. Trimming took off 5 bases at V and 0 bases at J, with 7 bases between the two ends. This CDR3 is CASSLTVNTEAFF. The CDR3 region has the DNA TGTGCCAGCAGTCTTACAGTGAACACTGAAGCTTTCTTT. Variable domain in full (rest from reference TRBV28 and TRBJ1-1): DVKVTQSSRYLVKRTGEKVFLECVQDMDHENMFWYRQDPGLGLRLIYFSYDVKMKEKGDIPEGYSVSREKKERFSLILESASTNQTSMYLCASSLTVNTEAFFGQGTRLTVV.